These T cell receptor beta chains were read from a single sample in a study of T cell changes during pregnancy in multiple sclerosis. Profiling relied on immunoSEQ multiplex PCR, and the TCRdb table lists in-frame clones only, not all of them. The data show approximately 46,000 clones, roughly 92% seen once. Sequenced here: CD4+ T cells from peripheral blood mononuclear cells, sampled after pregnancy. The receptors shown here come from a female donor with multiple sclerosis, enrolled in a pregnancy study. Both conserved end residues are part of each CDR3. Fields, in order: clone size, V gene, D gene, CDR3 length, J gene, CDR3 protein, CDR3 DNA. D genes are given only for firm matches. Size is omitted from some rows. Given values are once, few, many or a class for expanded clones.

once	TRBV19	TRBD1	12	TRBJ2-1	CASRDRGNEQFF	TGTGCCAGCAGGGACAGGGGCAATGAGCAGTTCTTC
.	TRBV6-5	.	11	TRBJ2-2	CASSRTGELFF	TGTGCCAGCAGCCGCACCGGGGAGCTGTTTTTT
.	TRBV6-1	TRBD1	16	TRBJ1-5	CASSEALGQGYQPQHF	TGTGCCAGCAGTGAGGCCCTGGGACAGGGGTATCAGCCCCAGCATTTT
.	TRBV5-1	TRBD2	16	TRBJ2-1	CASSLLVLAGVNSQFF	TGCGCCAGCAGCTTGCTGGTGCTAGCGGGAGTTAATTCGCAGTTCTTC
once	TRBV27	.	14	TRBJ2-7	CASSLLTGPYEQYF	TGTGCCAGCAGTTTATTAACTGGGCCCTACGAGCAGTACTTC
.	TRBV6-6	.	12	TRBJ1-2	CASKGVNYGYTF	TGTGCCAGCAAGGGGGTTAACTATGGCTACACCTTC
.	TRBV12-5	.	17	TRBJ2-5	CASALGTGEGVQETQYF	TGTGCTAGTGCCCTGGGGACGGGCGAGGGGGTCCAAGAGACCCAGTACTTC
.	TRBV18	.	15	TRBJ1-4	CASSRKTETNEKLFF	TGTGCCAGCTCACGGAAGACAGAGACTAATGAAAAACTGTTTTTT
.	TRBV7-2	TRBD1	16	TRBJ2-7	CASSRTQGAKTYEQYF	TGTGCCAGCAGCCGTACACAGGGGGCTAAGACCTACGAGCAGTACTTC
.	TRBV19	TRBD1	15	TRBJ1-5	CASSPDRAKGQPQHF	TGTGCCAGTAGCCCGGACAGGGCGAAAGGGCAGCCCCAGCATTTT
.	TRBV21-1	.	14	TRBJ1-2	CASSKERGRDGYTF	TGTGCCAGCAGCAAAGAGAGGGGGCGCGATGGCTACACCTTC
.	TRBV28	.	12	TRBJ1-1	CASTLTGAEAFF	TGTGCCAGCACCTTAACCGGAGCCGAAGCTTTCTTT
.	TRBV7-2	TRBD1	15	TRBJ2-5	CASSQLQGEQETQYF	TGTGCCAGCAGCCAGCTTCAGGGGGAACAAGAGACCCAGTACTTC
.	TRBV7-2	TRBD1	16	TRBJ2-3	CASSLGQGRSTDTQYF	TGTGCCAGCAGCTTAGGACAGGGGAGAAGCACAGATACGCAGTATTTT
.	TRBV10-1	.	14	TRBJ1-1	CASSGTAGGTEAFF	TGCGCCAGCAGTGGCACGGCCGGGGGCACTGAAGCTTTCTTT
few	TRBV4-2	.	15	TRBJ1-5	CASSQDRQGNQPQHF	TGTGCCAGCAGCCAAGATCGACAGGGCAATCAGCCCCAGCATTTT
.	TRBV4-1	TRBD2	16	TRBJ2-1	CASSHRRRERGNEQFF	TGCGCCAGCAGCCATAGGAGGCGGGAGCGAGGAAATGAGCAGTTCTTC
.	TRBV7-2	.	14	TRBJ1-4	CASSLRHVNEKLFF	TGTGCCAGCAGCCTAAGACACGTTAATGAAAAACTGTTTTTT
.	TRBV27	.	13	TRBJ2-7	CASRDTATYEQYF	TGTGCCAGCAGAGATACTGCTACCTACGAGCAGTACTTC
.	TRBV5-6	.	13	TRBJ2-3	CASSLYGTDTQYF	TGTGCCAGCAGCTTGTATGGCACAGATACGCAGTATTTT
.	TRBV27	TRBD2	16	TRBJ2-1	CASSLPSGSPYNEQFF	TGTGCCAGCAGTTTACCTAGCGGGAGCCCCTACAATGAGCAGTTCTTC
few	TRBV7-2	.	13	TRBJ2-5	CASSQSNQETQYF	TGTGCCAGCAGCCAGTCGAACCAAGAGACCCAGTACTTC
.	TRBV10-3	TRBD2	13	TRBJ2-7	CATSSGSHYEQYF	TGTGCCACCTCTAGCGGGAGCCACTACGAGCAGTACTTC
.	TRBV28	.	16	TRBJ2-1	CASSALSGKLKAEQFF	TGTGCCAGCAGTGCGCTTAGCGGTAAGCTGAAAGCTGAGCAGTTCTTC
.	TRBV7-9	TRBD2	16	TRBJ2-7	CASSATGLAGTYEQYF	TGTGCCAGCAGCGCGACAGGACTAGCGGGCACCTACGAGCAGTACTTC
.	TRBV25-1	TRBD2	15	TRBJ2-1	CAPRGWTSGSHEQFF	TGTGCCCCGAGGGGGTGGACTAGCGGGAGCCATGAGCAGTTCTTC
.	TRBV19	TRBD2	15	TRBJ2-5	CASGTSAARGETQYF	TGTGCCAGTGGAACTAGCGCCGCGAGGGGAGAGACCCAGTACTTC
.	TRBV5-1	TRBD2	15	TRBJ2-1	CASSWTSGSIDEQFF	TGCGCCAGCAGCTGGACTAGCGGGAGCATCGATGAGCAGTTCTTC
.	TRBV19	TRBD1	16	TRBJ1-1	CASSPSKDRGETEAFF	TGTGCCAGTAGTCCTTCGAAGGACAGGGGGGAAACTGAAGCTTTCTTT
.	TRBV19	TRBD1	15	TRBJ2-6	CASGQVSSGANVLTF	TGTGCCAGCGGACAGGTCAGCTCTGGGGCCAACGTCCTGACTTTC
.	TRBV7-8	TRBD2	18	TRBJ2-1	CASSLTPWLAGGEGEQFF	TGTGCCAGCAGCCTGACCCCGTGGTTAGCGGGAGGAGAGGGTGAGCAGTTCTTC
.	TRBV2	TRBD1	13	TRBJ2-7	CASKETGAPEQYF	TGTGCCAGCAAGGAGACAGGGGCTCCCGAGCAGTACTTC
.	TRBV9	TRBD1	16	TRBJ2-7	CASSVAPGQGKGEQYF	TGTGCCAGCAGCGTAGCCCCGGGACAGGGAAAAGGTGAGCAGTACTTC
.	TRBV19	.	15	TRBJ2-1	CASSRTTPSYNEQFF	TGTGCCAGTAGTCGGACTACCCCCTCCTACAATGAGCAGTTCTTC
.	TRBV27	.	14	TRBJ1-2	CASSSGLSIGGYTF	TGTGCCAGCAGTTCGGGACTGTCTATCGGTGGCTACACCTTC
.	TRBV11-2	TRBD2	19	TRBJ2-3	CASSLEGRGRSTSTDTQYF	TGTGCCAGCAGCTTAGAGGGTCGCGGGAGGTCAACTAGCACAGATACGCAGTATTTT
.	TRBV27	TRBD1	16	TRBJ1-5	CASSRGQGQYNQPQHF	TGTGCCAGCAGTCGAGGACAGGGTCAGTATAATCAGCCCCAGCATTTT
.	TRBV21-1	.	16	TRBJ2-5	CASSKALLTEKETQYF	TGTGCCAGCAGCAAAGCGCTTTTGACGGAGAAAGAGACCCAGTACTTC
.	TRBV5-5	.	14	TRBJ1-3	CASSLVISGNTIYF	TGTGCCAGCAGCTTGGTAATCTCTGGAAACACCATATATTTT
.	TRBV7-2	TRBD2	15	TRBJ2-1	CASSLEGLAGGPKFF	TGTGCCAGCAGCTTAGAAGGACTAGCGGGAGGGCCAAAGTTCTTC
.	TRBV19	.	17	TRBJ1-2	CASRPGGGRRLNYGYTF	TGTGCCAGTAGACCCGGCGGGGGGCGTAGGTTAAACTATGGCTACACCTTC
.	TRBV25-1	.	13	TRBJ2-5	CASRPQGQETQYF	TGTGCCAGCAGGCCCCAGGGCCAAGAGACCCAGTACTTC
once	TRBV6-1	.	15	TRBJ2-7	CASSDEGGGPYEQYF	TGTGCCAGCAGTGATGAGGGGGGGGGCCCCTACGAGCAGTACTTC
.	TRBV18	.	15	TRBJ1-2	CASSPRHATGDGYTF	TGTGCCAGCTCACCAAGGCATGCCACGGGGGACGGCTACACCTTC
.	TRBV7-2	.	16	TRBJ2-6	CASSLGSGSGANVLTF	TGTGCCAGCAGCTTAGGGAGCGGCTCTGGGGCCAACGTCCTGACTTTC
.	TRBV5-1	.	15	TRBJ2-2	CASSFNRQTAGELFF	TGCGCCAGCAGCTTTAATCGACAGACCGCCGGGGAGCTGTTTTTT
.	TRBV25-1	TRBD1	15	TRBJ2-1	CASSEPGGAYNEQFF	TGTGCCAGCAGTGAACCAGGGGGCGCCTACAATGAGCAGTTCTTC
.	TRBV10-2	TRBD1	14	TRBJ2-5	CASSGQGIQETQYF	TGCGCCAGCAGTGGACAGGGCATCCAAGAGACCCAGTACTTC
.	TRBV30	.	15	TRBJ2-2	CAWGRADFNTGELFF	TGTGCCTGGGGGCGAGCGGATTTCAACACCGGGGAGCTGTTTTTT
.	TRBV5-5	TRBD2	14	TRBJ2-3	CASSSAGNTDTQYF	TGTGCCAGCAGCTCAGCGGGAAACACAGATACGCAGTATTTT
.	TRBV28	.	12	TRBJ1-1	CASSLYTGEAFF	TGTGCCAGCAGTTTATACACAGGTGAAGCTTTCTTT